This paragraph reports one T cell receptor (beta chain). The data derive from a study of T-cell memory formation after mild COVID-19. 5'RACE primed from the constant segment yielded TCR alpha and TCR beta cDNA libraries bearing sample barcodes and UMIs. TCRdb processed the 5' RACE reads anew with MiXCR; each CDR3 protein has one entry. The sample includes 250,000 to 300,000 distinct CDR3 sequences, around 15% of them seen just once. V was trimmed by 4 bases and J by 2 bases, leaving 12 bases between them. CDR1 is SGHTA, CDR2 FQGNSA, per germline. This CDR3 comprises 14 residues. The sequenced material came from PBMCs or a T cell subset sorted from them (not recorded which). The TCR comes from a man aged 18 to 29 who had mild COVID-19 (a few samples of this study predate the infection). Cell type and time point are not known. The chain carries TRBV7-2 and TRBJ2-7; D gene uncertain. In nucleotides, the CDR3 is TGTGCCAGCAGCTCTTTCGACGGTACCTACGAGCAGTACGTC. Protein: CASSSFDGTYEQYV.